This T cell receptor (beta chain) was sequenced during a study of cytomegalovirus exposure and HLA in healthy donors. Study at large: Earlier, 100 million to 120 million unique TCR beta sequences were recovered from roughly 170 million T cells by an analysis.

The sample holds one count of this clone. Primers: 60 Vbeta forward and 13 Jbeta reverse. Authors' methods: In a later analysis, 8.5 million to 14 million of approximately 80 million unique beta chains occurred in at least two donors. Clones were sequenced by immunoSEQ multiplex PCR, and TCRdb holds only the in-frame ones, with some missing. V and J calls and clone size are as listed in that table; D and trimming were resolved from the DNA. The sample lists some 130,000 clones, 60% to 80% occurring once. The specimen was PBMCs. The origin of this receptor is a woman aged 60 to 75 in good health and CMV-seronegative.

The CDR3 DNA follows: TGTGCCAGCAGCTCCAACCGACAGGGCGGGGAGACCCAGTACTTC. As protein: CASSSNRQGGETQYF. This chain connects TRBV7-2 to TRBJ2-5; TRBD1 aligns across 7 bases. This CDR3 comprises 15 residues. The J segment lost 5 bases and the V segment lost 4 bases, leaving 10 bases of the junction unmatched. CDR1 SGHTA and CDR2 FQGNSA come from the germline V gene.